A selection of T cell receptor beta chains follows, all from one sample in a study of early stage breast cancer tumors. Sequencing was performed with immunoSEQ multiplex PCR; in TCRdb, only in-frame clones are kept and a portion is missing. The table shows just over 50,000 clones, with roughly 78% occurring only once. Sequenced sample: blood. These receptors came from a person in their forties with breast cancer. CDR3s include the opening cysteine and the closing phenylalanine or tryptophan. The D gene is left open where the match is weak. Some rows have no size entry. The others give once, few or many, or a class for an expanded clone.

d_call	clone_size	v_call	j_call	cdr3_nt	cdr3_aa
.	.	TRBV6-6	TRBJ1-1	TGTGCCAGCAGTTCCGCCGACGGATCGGGGGCTTTCTTT	CASSSADGSGAFF
.	few	TRBV30	TRBJ2-5	TGTGCCTGGAGTGTCTTCCAGCAAGAGACCCAGTACTTC	CAWSVFQQETQYF
.	.	TRBV30	TRBJ2-5	TGTGCCTGGAGATTCGGGAGTGGGGGGACCCAGTACTTC	CAWRFGSGGTQYF
.	.	TRBV6-5	TRBJ2-5	TGTGCCACTACCGGGACAACTCAAGAGACCCAGTACTTC	CATTGTTQETQYF
.	.	TRBV27	TRBJ2-7	TGTGCCAGCAGTATCCAAAGTACTAGCCCCCTGGGCGAGCAGTACTTC	CASSIQSTSPLGEQYF
.	.	TRBV27	TRBJ2-5	TGTGCCAGCAGTCCGGTACAGGTGAGGGAGACCCAGTACTTC	CASSPVQVRETQYF
TRBD2	.	TRBV2	TRBJ2-1	TGTGCCAGCCGACCCGGGACTAGCAATAACAATGAGCAGTTCTTC	CASRPGTSNNNEQFF
TRBD2	.	TRBV18	TRBJ2-7	TGTGCCAGCTCTCCTGGGACTACCGAGCAGTACTTC	CASSPGTTEQYF
TRBD2	.	TRBV5-4	TRBJ2-1	TGTGCCAGCAGGCAGGGACTAGCGGGAGAAGGTGGCAATGAGCAGTTCTTC	CASRQGLAGEGGNEQFF
.	.	TRBV19	TRBJ1-4	TGTGCCAGTAGTAAGTGGGAGAATGAAAAACTGTTTTTT	CASSKWENEKLFF
.	.	TRBV10-3	TRBJ2-1	TGTGCCATCAGTGAGTCGCGGGCAGGGCGGGACAATGAGCAGTTCTTC	CAISESRAGRDNEQFF
TRBD2	.	TRBV5-1	TRBJ2-7	TGCGCCAGCAGCATAGGACTAGCTTACGAGCAGTACTTC	CASSIGLAYEQYF
TRBD1	.	TRBV7-9	TRBJ1-1	TGTGCCAGCAGCCGAGCAGGGGGTAACACTGAAGCTTTCTTT	CASSRAGGNTEAFF
.	.	TRBV19	TRBJ2-2	TGTGCCAGTAGTCGGGGGCGATCGAACACCGGGGAGCTGTTTTTT	CASSRGRSNTGELFF
TRBD2	.	TRBV6-1	TRBJ2-7	TGTGCCAGCAGTGAAACTAGCGGGACTGGGGAGTACTTC	CASSETSGTGEYF
TRBD2	.	TRBV18	TRBJ2-1	TGTGCCAGCTCCTTTGGGACTAGCGGGAGCAATGAGCAGTTCTTC	CASSFGTSGSNEQFF
TRBD2	.	TRBV29-1	TRBJ2-1	TGCAGCGTTGAACCTAGCGGAAGCTCCTACAATGAGCAGTTCTTC	CSVEPSGSSYNEQFF
.	.	TRBV27	TRBJ2-7	TGTGCCAGCAGCCCCGGTCGGTGGAGCTCCTACGAGCAGTACTTC	CASSPGRWSSYEQYF
TRBD1	few	TRBV7-2	TRBJ1-1	TGTGCCAGCAGCTTAGGGACAGGGTTGAACACTGAAGCTTTCTTT	CASSLGTGLNTEAFF
.	.	TRBV28	TRBJ2-5	TGTGCCAGCAGTTTGATTTGGGGGCAAGAGACCCAGTACTTC	CASSLIWGQETQYF
.	.	TRBV5-6	TRBJ2-3	TGTGCCAGCAGCTTTCTACAACCCCAAGCCGCCAGCACAGATACGCAGTATTTT	CASSFLQPQAASTDTQYF
TRBD2	.	TRBV19	TRBJ2-1	TGTGCCAGTAGTCAGGGCGGGAGTAGTTGGGATGAGCAGTTCTTC	CASSQGGSSWDEQFF
.	.	TRBV6-1	TRBJ2-3	TGTGCCAGCAGTGAAGGGACAGCTCGGAGGTGGGATACGCAGTATTTT	CASSEGTARRWDTQYF
.	.	TRBV6-1	TRBJ2-3	TGTGCCAGCAGGGGGAATCCAGATACGCAGTATTTT	CASRGNPDTQYF
TRBD1	.	TRBV12-5	TRBJ2-5	TGTGCTAGTGGTTTCTCCCGGGACAGGGAAGGAAAATTGTCGGAGACCCAGTACTTC	CASGFSRDREGKLSETQYF
.	once	TRBV11-3	TRBJ1-1	TGTGCCAGCAGCTTAGGGGAGGGGCAGAACACTGAAGCTTTCTTT	CASSLGEGQNTEAFF
.	.	TRBV30	TRBJ1-2	TGTGCCTGGAGTTCAGGAAGGGGCTATGGCTACACCTTC	CAWSSGRGYGYTF
TRBD1	.	TRBV19	TRBJ2-1	TGTGCCAGTAGCATGGACAGGGGTCTCTATGAGCAGTTCTTC	CASSMDRGLYEQFF
TRBD1	few	TRBV2	TRBJ2-3	TGTGCCAGCAGGGCCGGACAGGGGGTGGCCGCAGATACGCAGTATTTT	CASRAGQGVAADTQYF
TRBD1	.	TRBV19	TRBJ2-5	TGTGCCAGTAGTGAGACAGGGCCTCAAGAGACCCAGTACTTC	CASSETGPQETQYF
TRBD2	.	TRBV10-2	TRBJ2-1	TGCGCCAGCAGTGACCCTGCGGGAGTTAAAGGGAATGAGCAGTTCTTC	CASSDPAGVKGNEQFF
.	once	TRBV7-9	TRBJ2-1	TGTGCCAGCAGGCAGACGATGGAGTGCTTCTTC	CASRQTMECFF
.	many	TRBV10-1	TRBJ1-1	TGCGCCAGCAGTGAGTCATCGGGGGCAGACACTGAAGCTTTCTTT	CASSESSGADTEAFF
.	.	TRBV11-3	TRBJ2-1	TGTGCCAGCGCCTCTTTAGGGGCAGTTACCTACAATGAGCAGTTCTTC	CASASLGAVTYNEQFF
.	few	TRBV7-8	TRBJ2-7	TGTGCCAGCAGCTTTGGGCAGGGGATCGGGTACGAGCAGTACTTC	CASSFGQGIGYEQYF
TRBD1	.	TRBV19	TRBJ2-2	TGTGCCAGCTGGGACAGGTCGAACACCGGGGAGCTGTTTTTT	CASWDRSNTGELFF
TRBD2	.	TRBV2	TRBJ2-7	TGTGCCAGCCTGATCGCGGGAGCACTCTACGAGCAGTACTTC	CASLIAGALYEQYF
TRBD2	.	TRBV11-3	TRBJ2-3	TGTGCCAGCAGCTTATCCGGGACTAGGGGATCTAGCACAGATACGCAGTATTTT	CASSLSGTRGSSTDTQYF
.	.	TRBV30	TRBJ1-2	TGTGCCTGGAAGAGACTTAGCCGTGTCTACACCTTC	CAWKRLSRVYTF
TRBD2	.	TRBV14	TRBJ2-3	TGTGCCAGCAGCGGACAGACTAGCGGGAGGGCAGATACGCAGTATTTT	CASSGQTSGRADTQYF
TRBD2	.	TRBV2	TRBJ2-5	TGTGCCAGCAGGGGAGCCCTAGCGGGAGGGCCTCGGGAGACCCAGTACTTC	CASRGALAGGPRETQYF
TRBD2	.	TRBV5-1	TRBJ2-1	TGCGCCAGCAGCTTGGCCAGCGGGAACCTAAACAATGAGCAGTTCTTC	CASSLASGNLNNEQFF
TRBD2	.	TRBV19	TRBJ2-1	TGTGCCACCTCCACTAGCGGGAGCCCTAATGAGCAGTTCTTC	CATSTSGSPNEQFF
.	.	TRBV5-1	TRBJ1-2	TGCGCCAGCAGCACTAGGATATTTCCTATGGAATCGAGCTACACCTTC	CASSTRIFPMESSYTF
TRBD1	.	TRBV9	TRBJ1-1	TGTGCCAGCAGCTCAGGGGGCGGGATGAACACTGAAGCTTTCTTT	CASSSGGGMNTEAFF
.	few	TRBV11-2	TRBJ1-5	TGTGCCAGCAGCCGATCCCTAAATCAGCCCCAGCATTTT	CASSRSLNQPQHF
TRBD2	.	TRBV6-1	TRBJ2-7	TGTGCCGCGGGGGTGGGAGATATCTACGAGCAGTACTTC	CAAGVGDIYEQYF
.	.	TRBV11-3	TRBJ2-1	TGTGCCAGCAGCCCCAAGCAGGGGGAGCAGTTCTTC	CASSPKQGEQFF
TRBD2	.	TRBV5-8	TRBJ2-5	TGTGCCAGCAGCAGGACTAGCGGAATAGAGACCCAGTACTTC	CASSRTSGIETQYF
.	.	TRBV11-3	TRBJ2-1	TGTGCCACCCAACGTACGAGGGGATCCTACAATGAGCAGTTCTTC	CATQRTRGSYNEQFF
.	.	TRBV19	TRBJ2-2	TGTGCCAGTAGCGATCACGGGACATCCGGGACCGGGGAGCTGTTTTTT	CASSDHGTSGTGELFF
.	.	TRBV5-4	TRBJ2-1	TGTGCCAGCACCAGGGACTTGAATGAGCAGTTCTTC	CASTRDLNEQFF
.	.	TRBV30	TRBJ2-3	TGTGCCCTGGGGGAGTTTTGGGGTGGAGATACGCAGTATTTT	CALGEFWGGDTQYF